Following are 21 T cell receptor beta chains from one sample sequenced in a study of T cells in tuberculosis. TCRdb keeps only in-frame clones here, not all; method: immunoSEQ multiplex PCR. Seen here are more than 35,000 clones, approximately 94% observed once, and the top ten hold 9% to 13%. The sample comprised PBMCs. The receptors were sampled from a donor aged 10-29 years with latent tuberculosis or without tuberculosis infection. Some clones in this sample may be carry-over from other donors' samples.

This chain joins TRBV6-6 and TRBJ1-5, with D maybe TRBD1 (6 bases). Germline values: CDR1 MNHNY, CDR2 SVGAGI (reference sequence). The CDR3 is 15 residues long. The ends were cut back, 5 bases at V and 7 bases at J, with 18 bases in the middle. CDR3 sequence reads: CASSRNTGNEQPQHF. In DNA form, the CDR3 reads TGTGCCAGCAGTCGTAACACAGGGAATGAACAGCCCCAGCATTTT.

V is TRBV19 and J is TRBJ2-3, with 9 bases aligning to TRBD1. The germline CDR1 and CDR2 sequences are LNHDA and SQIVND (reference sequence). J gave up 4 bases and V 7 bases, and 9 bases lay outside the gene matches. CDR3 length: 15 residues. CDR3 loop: CASNPGTGYADTQYF. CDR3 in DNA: TGTGCCAGTAATCCCGGGACAGGGTATGCAGATACGCAGTATTTT.

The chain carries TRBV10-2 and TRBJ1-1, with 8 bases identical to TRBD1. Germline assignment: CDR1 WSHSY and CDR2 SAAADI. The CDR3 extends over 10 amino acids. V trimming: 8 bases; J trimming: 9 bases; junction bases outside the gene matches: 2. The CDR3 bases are TGCGCCAGCGGACAGGGTAAAGCTTTCTTT. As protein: CASGQGKAFF.

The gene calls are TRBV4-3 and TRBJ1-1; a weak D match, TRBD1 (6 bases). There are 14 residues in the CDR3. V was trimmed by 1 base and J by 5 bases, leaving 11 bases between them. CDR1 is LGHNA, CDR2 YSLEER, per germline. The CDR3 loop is CASSQAWDTTEAFF. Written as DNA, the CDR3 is TGCGCCAGCAGCCAAGCTTGGGACACAACTGAAGCTTTCTTT.

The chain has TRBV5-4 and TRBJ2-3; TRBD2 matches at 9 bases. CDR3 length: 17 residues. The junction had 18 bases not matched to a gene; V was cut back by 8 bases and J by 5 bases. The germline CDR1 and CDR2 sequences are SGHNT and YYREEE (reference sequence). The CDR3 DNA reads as TGTGCCAGTAGCCTGACTGCCCCGGGACTAGCCGGAGATACGCAGTATTTT. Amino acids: CASSLTAPGLAGDTQYF.

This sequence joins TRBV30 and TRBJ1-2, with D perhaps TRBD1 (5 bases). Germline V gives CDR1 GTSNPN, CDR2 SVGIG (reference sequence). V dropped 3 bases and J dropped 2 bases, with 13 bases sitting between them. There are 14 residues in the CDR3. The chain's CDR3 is CAWSKPQGNYGYTF. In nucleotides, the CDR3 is TGTGCCTGGAGCAAACCGCAGGGAAACTATGGCTACACCTTC. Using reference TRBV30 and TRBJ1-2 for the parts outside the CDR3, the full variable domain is SQTIHQWPATLVQPVGSPLSLECTVEGTSNPNLYWYRQAAGRGLQLLFYSVGIGQISSEVPQNLSASRPQDRQFILSSKKLLLSDSGFYLCAWSKPQGNYGYTFGSGTRLTVV.

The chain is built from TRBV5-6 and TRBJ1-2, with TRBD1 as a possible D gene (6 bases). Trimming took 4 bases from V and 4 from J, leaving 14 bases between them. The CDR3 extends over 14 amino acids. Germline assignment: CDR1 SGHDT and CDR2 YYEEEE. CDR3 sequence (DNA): TGTGCCAGCAGCCTTCTACAGGGTATCTATGGCTACACCTTC. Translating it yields CASSLLQGIYGYTF.

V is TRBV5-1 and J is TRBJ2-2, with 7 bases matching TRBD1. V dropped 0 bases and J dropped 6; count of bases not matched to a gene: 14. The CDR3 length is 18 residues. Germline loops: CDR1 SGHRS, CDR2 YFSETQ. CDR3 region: CASSLGQGSTLEAGELFF. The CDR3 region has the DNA TGCGCCAGCAGCTTGGGACAGGGATCGACTTTGGAGGCCGGGGAGCTGTTTTTT.

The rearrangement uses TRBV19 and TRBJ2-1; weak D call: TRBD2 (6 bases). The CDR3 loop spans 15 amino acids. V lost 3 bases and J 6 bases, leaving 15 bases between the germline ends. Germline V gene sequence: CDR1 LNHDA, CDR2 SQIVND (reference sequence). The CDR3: CASSIQAGTFNEQFF. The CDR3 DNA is TGTGCCAGTAGTATTCAGGCGGGGACTTTCAATGAGCAGTTCTTC.

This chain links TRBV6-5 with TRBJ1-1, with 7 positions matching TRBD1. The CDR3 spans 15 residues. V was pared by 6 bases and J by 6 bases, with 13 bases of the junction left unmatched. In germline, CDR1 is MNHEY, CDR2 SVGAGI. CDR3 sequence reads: CASSTNRGPRAEAFF. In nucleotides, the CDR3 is TGTGCCAGCAGCACTAACAGGGGACCACGCGCTGAAGCTTTCTTT.

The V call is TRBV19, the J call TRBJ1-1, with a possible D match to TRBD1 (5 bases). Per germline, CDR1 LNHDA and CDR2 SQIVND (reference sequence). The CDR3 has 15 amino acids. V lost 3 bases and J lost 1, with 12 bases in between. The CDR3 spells CASSIQGLGNTEAFF. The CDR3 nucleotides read TGTGCCAGTAGTATTCAGGGTCTTGGGAACACTGAAGCTTTCTTT.

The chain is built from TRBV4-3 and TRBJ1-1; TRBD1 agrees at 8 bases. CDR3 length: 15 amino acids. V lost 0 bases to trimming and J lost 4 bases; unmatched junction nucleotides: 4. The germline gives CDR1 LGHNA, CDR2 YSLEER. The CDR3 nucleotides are TGCGCCAGCAGCCAAGAAAGCACAGGGGGCACTGAAGCTTTCTTT. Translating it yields CASSQESTGGTEAFF.

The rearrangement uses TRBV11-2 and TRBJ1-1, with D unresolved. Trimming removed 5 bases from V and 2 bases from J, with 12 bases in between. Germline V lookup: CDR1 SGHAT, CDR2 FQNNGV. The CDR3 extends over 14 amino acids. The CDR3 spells CASSLSTSNTEAFF. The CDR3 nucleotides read TGTGCCAGCAGCCTCTCGACATCAAACACTGAAGCTTTCTTT.

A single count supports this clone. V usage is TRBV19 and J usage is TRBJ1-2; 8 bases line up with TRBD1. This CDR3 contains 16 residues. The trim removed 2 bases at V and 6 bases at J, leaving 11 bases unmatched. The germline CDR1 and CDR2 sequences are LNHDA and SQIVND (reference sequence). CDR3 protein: CASSIRAGRGRDGYTF. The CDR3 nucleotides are TGTGCCAGTAGTATACGGGCGGGCAGGGGGCGCGATGGCTACACCTTC.

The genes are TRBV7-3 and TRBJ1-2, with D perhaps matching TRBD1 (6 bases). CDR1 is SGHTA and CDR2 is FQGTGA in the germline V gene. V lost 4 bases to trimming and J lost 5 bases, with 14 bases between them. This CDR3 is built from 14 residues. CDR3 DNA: TGTGCCAGCAGCTCGACAGGCGTTACTTATGGCTACACCTTC. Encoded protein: CASSSTGVTYGYTF.

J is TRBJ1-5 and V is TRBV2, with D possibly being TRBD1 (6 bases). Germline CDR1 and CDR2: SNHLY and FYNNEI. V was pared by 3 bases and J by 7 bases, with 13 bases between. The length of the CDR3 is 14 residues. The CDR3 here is CASSDRGGGQPQHF. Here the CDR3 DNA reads TGTGCCAGCAGTGACAGGGGAGGGGGGCAGCCCCAGCATTTT. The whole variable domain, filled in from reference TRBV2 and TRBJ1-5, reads EPEVTQTPSHQVTQMGQEVILRCVPISNHLYFYWYRQILGQKVEFLVSFYNNEISEKSEIFDDQFSVERPDGSNFTLKIRSTKLEDSAMYFCASSDRGGGQPQHFGDGTRLSIL.

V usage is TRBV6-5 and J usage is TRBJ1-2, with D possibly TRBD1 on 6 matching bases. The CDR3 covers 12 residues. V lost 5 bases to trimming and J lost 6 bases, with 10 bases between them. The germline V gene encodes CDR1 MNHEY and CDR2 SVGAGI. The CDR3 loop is CASSRGADGYTF. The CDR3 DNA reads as TGTGCCAGCAGTCGGGGGGCGGATGGCTACACCTTC.

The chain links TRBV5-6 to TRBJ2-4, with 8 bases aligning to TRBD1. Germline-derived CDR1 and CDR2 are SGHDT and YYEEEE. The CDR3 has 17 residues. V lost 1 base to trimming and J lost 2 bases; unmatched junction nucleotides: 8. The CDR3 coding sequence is TGTGCCAGCAGCTTGCCCCGCAGACAGGGGTCCAAAAACATTCAGTACTTC. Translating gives CASSLPRRQGSKNIQYF.

CDR3 loop: CASRIMTGLGTEAFF. CDR3 in DNA: TGCGCCAGCAGAATAATGACAGGTTTGGGCACTGAAGCTTTCTTT. The chain couples TRBV10-2 to TRBJ1-1; possible D gene TRBD1, 6 bases. The germline V gene encodes CDR1 WSHSY and CDR2 SAAADI. The CDR3 contains 15 residues. V lost 6 bases to trimming and J lost 4 bases, with 18 bases between them.

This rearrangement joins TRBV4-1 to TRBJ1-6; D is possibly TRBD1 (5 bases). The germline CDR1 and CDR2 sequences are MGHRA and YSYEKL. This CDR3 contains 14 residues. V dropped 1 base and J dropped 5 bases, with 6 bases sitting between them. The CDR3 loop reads CASSQGQNNSPLHF. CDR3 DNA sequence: TGCGCCAGCAGCCAAGGACAGAATAATTCACCCCTCCACTTT.

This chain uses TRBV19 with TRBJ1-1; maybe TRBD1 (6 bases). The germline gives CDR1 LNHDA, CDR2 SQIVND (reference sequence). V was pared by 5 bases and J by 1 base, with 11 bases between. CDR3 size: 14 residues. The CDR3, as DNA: TGTGCCAGTAGTCGGGGGGCGGCGAACACTGAAGCTTTCTTT. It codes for CASSRGAANTEAFF.